This TCR beta chain was identified during a study of T cell repertoires in aging, cancer and after chemotherapy. In this sample, this clonotype is medium-sized. The antigen is unknown. Study-wide results and caveats: Healthy donors lost TCR diversity with age mainly through richness, cancer patients through richness and evenness. Rebound thymic output was suggested by rising median generation probability during chemotherapy in each cancer cohort. Age-matched healthy donors had significantly more diverse, less clonal blood TCR repertoires than untreated cancer patients.

Unmatched junction bases numbered 3, after V lost 6 bases and J lost 6 bases. This CDR3 region has 13 residues. Germline V gives CDR1 MNHEY, CDR2 SVGAGI. TCR beta rearrangements were amplified from peripheral blood genomic DNA. Multiplex touch-down PCR with TRB-A/B primers amplified rearranged V-D-J TRB sequences. TCRdb redid the calling of the multiplex PCR reads with MiXCR, one entry per CDR3 protein. Among about 2,900 distinct CDR3 sequences listed, over 25% were seen once. The chain carries TRBV6-5 and TRBJ1-1; 11 nucleotides match TRBD1. The TCR sequence derives from a human donor with a solid tumor. Sample: blood. CDR3 protein: CASSGQGASEAFF. DNA of the CDR3: TGTGCCAGCAGCGGACAGGGGGCTTCTGAAGCTTTCTTT.